A single sample gave rise to the 9 T cell receptor beta chains below, sequenced in a study of T cell clones after liver transplantation (dated 2019 in TCRdb). Receptor amplification or capture employed the immunoSEQ multiplex PCR assay. TCRdb obtained this table from immuneACCESS and retained in-frame rearrangements with V and J assigned. These tables miss some clones; where compared with another copy, unresolved V genes account for less than half of the shortfall, and the remainder is unexplained. The sample table lists nearly 55,000 clones, roughly 84% of them with a count of one. Roughly 8% of the sample rests with the top ten. The sample's time point label, decoded: pre-transplant. This material consisted of CD4+ T cells from blood, taken before liver transplant. The receptors were gathered from a human donor who received a liver transplant.

V is TRBV9 and J is TRBJ1-3; D gene uncertain. In germline, CDR1 is SGDLS, CDR2 YYNGEE. This CDR3 has 12 residues. V lost 4 bases and J lost 4, with 6 bases in between. In nucleotides, the CDR3 is TGTGCCAGCAGCCCCCTCGGAAACACCATATATTTT. The encoded protein is CASSPLGNTIYF. The full variable domain, rest sourced from reference TRBV9 and TRBJ1-3, is DSGVTQTPKHLITATGQRVTLRCSPRSGDLSVYWYQQSLDQGLQFLIQYYNGEERAKGNILERFSAQQFPDLHSELNLSSLELGDSALYFCASSPLGNTIYFGEGSWLTVV.

This chain connects TRBV11-2 to TRBJ2-5; D unclear. The CDR3 extends over 14 amino acids. The germline V gene encodes CDR1 SGHAT and CDR2 FQNNGV. V lost 3 bases and J lost 5, with 13 bases in between. The CDR3 DNA reads as TGTGCCAGCAGCTTGGCCTGGTCCTGGGAGACCCAGTACTTC. Translation gives CASSLAWSWETQYF. Full variable domain (rest looked up from reference TRBV11-2 and TRBJ2-5): EAGVAQSPRYKIIEKRQSVAFWCNPISGHATLYWYQQILGQGPKLLIQFQNNGVVDDSQLPKDRFSAERLKGVDSTLKIQPAKLEDSAVYLCASSLAWSWETQYFGPGTRLLVL.

The genes are TRBV19 and TRBJ1-3, with D unresolved. The CDR3 extends over 14 amino acids. Germline values: CDR1 LNHDA, CDR2 SQIVND (reference sequence). Trimming took 7 bases from V and 0 from J, leaving 10 bases between them. CDR3 protein: CASTETSSGNTIYF. The CDR3 nucleotides read TGTGCCAGTACAGAGACAAGCTCTGGAAACACCATATATTTT.

The chain links TRBV5-6 to TRBJ2-1; 8 bases agree with TRBD2. This CDR3 region has 16 residues. The junction had 8 bases not matched to a gene; V was cut back by 1 base and J by 5 bases. Per the germline V gene, CDR1 is SGHDT and CDR2 is YYEEEE. The CDR3, as DNA: TGTGCCAGCAGCTTGAGATTACTAGCGGTTAACAATGAGCAGTTCTTC. Translation gives CASSLRLLAVNNEQFF.

The V gene is TRBV5-1, the J gene TRBJ2-6, with a tentative D call TRBD1 (6 bases). The germline V gene has CDR1 SGHRS and CDR2 YFSETQ. Trimming removed 7 bases from V and 1 base from J, with 12 bases in between. CDR3 size: 15 residues. CDR3 nucleotides: TGCGCCAGCGGGAACAGGGTATCTGGGGCCAACGTCCTGACTTTC. This encodes CASGNRVSGANVLTF.

The genes are TRBV4-1 and TRBJ2-1; TRBD1 might be the D (6 bases). The CDR3 is 16 residues long. Per the germline V gene, CDR1 is MGHRA and CDR2 is YSYEKL. The V end was cut by 0 bases, the J end by 1 base, with 10 bases between. CDR3 in amino acids: CASSQERGMSYNEQFF. In DNA, the CDR3 is TGCGCCAGCAGCCAAGAAAGGGGGATGTCCTACAATGAGCAGTTCTTC.

This sequence joins TRBV5-1 and TRBJ1-4, with 8 positions matching TRBD1. V was clipped by 3 bases and J by 1 base; unmatched bases: 5. The V gene's germline CDR1 is SGHRS and CDR2 YFSETQ. The CDR3 totals 16 residues. DNA of the CDR3: TGCGCCAGCAGCTCTTGGACAGGGCAAACTAATGAAAAACTGTTTTTT. Translation: CASSSWTGQTNEKLFF.

V and J are TRBV4-3 and TRBJ2-5; D possibly matches TRBD1 or TRBD2 (5 bases each). The CDR3 spans 17 residues. The ends were cut back, 0 bases at V and 5 bases at J, with 19 bases in the middle. Germline-derived CDR1 and CDR2 are LGHNA and YSLEER. Here the CDR3 reads CASSQDPPGGGVETQYF. For the CDR3, the DNA is TGCGCCAGCAGCCAAGATCCCCCGGGTGGGGGAGTTGAGACCCAGTACTTC.

In the case of this clone: The same CDR3 arises from other DNA sequences in this sample as well. The chain is built from TRBV4-3 and TRBJ1-1; 7 nucleotides align to TRBD1. CDR1 is LGHNA, CDR2 YSLEER, per germline. Trimming removed 0 bases from V and 2 bases from J; junction bases left unmatched: 3. This CDR3 comprises 15 residues. The CDR3, as DNA: TGCGCCAGCAGCCAAGAAGGGACAGAAAACACTGAAGCTTTCTTT. It specifies CASSQEGTENTEAFF.